This T cell receptor (beta chain) was sequenced during a study of T cells in Graves' hyperthyroidism and ophthalmopathy. Study-wide background: Peripheral blood draws took place at initial diagnosis, ahead of any treatment. Regarding the study as a whole: From stable hyperthyroidism, ophthalmopathy was set apart by a 13 V-J model.

Notes on this clonotype: Its antigen is not identified.

Amplification yielded TCR beta CDR3 regions, with RNA transcripts as the source. Initially, a first-round RT-PCR of the TCR CDR3 employed the HTBI primer set. TCRdb re-derived calls from the multiplex PCR reads in MiXCR, one entry per CDR3 protein. The sample yields some 440,000 distinct CDR3 sequences, about a sixth seen once. This CDR3 has 19 amino acids. V shed 0 bases and J shed 0 bases, with 18 bases lying between them. Germline assignment: CDR1 DFQATT and CDR2 SNEGSKA (reference sequence). Newly diagnosed hyperthyroidism patients aged 18 to 65 years had disease lasting under 2 months. Sequenced sample: blood. The V gene is TRBV20-1, the J gene TRBJ1-6; D remains ambiguous. The clonotype comes from a woman under 30 with Graves' hyperthyroidism. The CDR3, as DNA: TGCAGTGCTAGAGATACCTCGCCGGGCCTGAGCTCCTATAATTCACCCCTCCACTTT. This gives the protein CSARDTSPGLSSYNSPLHF.